Presented here are 24 T cell receptor beta chains from one specimen sequenced in a study of T cell responses to AZD1222 COVID-19 vaccine. Sequencing was performed with immunoSEQ multiplex PCR; in TCRdb, only in-frame clones are kept and a portion is missing. Of 150,000 or so clones detected, about 91% appear once; the ten largest clones hold 2.2%. The input for sequencing was peripheral blood, taken on day 0 of AZD1222 vaccination. Receptors were obtained from an adult in good health.

This clone occurred once. V usage is TRBV7-9 and J usage is TRBJ2-2; D is uncertain. This CDR3 has 13 residues. The V gene's germline CDR1 is SEHNR and CDR2 FQNEAQ (reference sequence). Trimming stripped 4 bases from V and 5 bases from J, with 8 bases between. CDR3 coding DNA: TGTGCCAGCAGCTCATCAGAAACCGGGGAGCTGTTTTTT. Translation: CASSSSETGELFF.

The chain has TRBV27 and TRBJ1-5; TRBD1 is a possible D gene (6 bases). The CDR3 totals 14 residues. V lost 5 bases and J lost 7, with 15 bases in between. Looked up from germline, CDR1 is MNHEY and CDR2 is SMNVEV (reference sequence). CDR3: CASSPLTGGQPQHF. The CDR3 DNA sequence: TGTGCCAGCAGTCCACTGACAGGAGGGCAGCCCCAGCATTTT.

This clone was found a few times. The chain carries TRBV6-5 and TRBJ1-1, with D maybe TRBD1 (6 bases). V lost 6 bases and J lost 8, with 7 bases in between. From germline, CDR1 is MNHEY and CDR2 SVGAGI. CDR3 length: 10 amino acids. The CDR3: CASRDSEAFF. For the CDR3, the DNA is TGTGCCAGCAGGGACAGCGAAGCTTTCTTT.

J is TRBJ2-7 and V is TRBV27, with 12 bases fitting TRBD1. J was trimmed by 0 bases and V by 6 bases; bases with no gene match: 15. There are 19 residues in the CDR3. Germline loops: CDR1 MNHEY, CDR2 SMNVEV (reference sequence). The DNA of the CDR3 is TGTGCCAGCAGGACTGGGAGGGACAGGGGGCTAATGAGCTCCTACGAGCAGTACTTC. Translation: CASRTGRDRGLMSSYEQYF.

Details on this clone: Additional DNA sequences in this sample encode the identical CDR3. The chain has TRBV5-1 and TRBJ1-2; tentative D call: TRBD1 (5 bases). This CDR3 has 13 amino acids. V shed 0 bases and J shed 2 bases, with 5 bases lying between them. CDR1 is SGHRS and CDR2 is YFSETQ in the germline V gene. The CDR3 sequence is CASSLGGNYGYTF. The CDR3 DNA reads TGCGCCAGCAGCTTGGGGGGGAACTATGGCTACACCTTC.

V is TRBV19 and J is TRBJ2-5; the match to TRBD2 covers 7 bases. Per germline, CDR1 LNHDA and CDR2 SQIVND (reference sequence). The CDR3 loop spans 16 amino acids. Germline trimming cut 4 bases from V and 0 bases from J; bases unmatched to any gene: 8. CDR3: CASSNRLAVNQETQYF. The DNA of the CDR3 is TGTGCCAGTAGTAACCGGCTAGCGGTTAACCAAGAGACCCAGTACTTC.

The rearrangement links TRBV6-1 to TRBJ1-5, with D maybe TRBD1 (6 bases). Trimming took off 2 bases at V and 6 bases at J, with 8 bases between the two ends. The CDR3 runs 13 residues. Germline V gives CDR1 MNHNS, CDR2 SASEGT. This chain's CDR3 is CASSETGRQPQHF. The CDR3 bases are TGTGCCAGCAGTGAAACAGGGCGTCAGCCCCAGCATTTT.

This chain connects TRBV7-9 to TRBJ2-2; 13 bases line up with TRBD2. The CDR3 runs to 15 residues. Germline loops: CDR1 SEHNR, CDR2 FQNEAQ (reference sequence). The junction had 3 bases not matched to a gene; V was cut back by 1 base and J by 10 bases. CDR3 nucleotides: TGTGCCAGCAGCTTAGTGGGGACTAGCGGGACGGAGCTGTTTTTT. Translation gives CASSLVGTSGTELFF.

J is TRBJ2-3 and V is TRBV6-6, with a tentative D call TRBD1 (5 bases). Between the trimmed V and J ends, which lost 10 bases and 6 bases, there was a span of 23 bases. This CDR3 is built from 15 residues. The germline V gene encodes CDR1 MNHNY and CDR2 SVGAGI (reference sequence). In DNA form, the CDR3 reads TGTGCCACCATACCGACGACAGCCAGGGCGGATACGCAGTATTTT. This encodes CATIPTTARADTQYF.

Concerning this clone: Other nucleotide sequences from this sample produce the same CDR3. This chain links TRBV6-2 or TRBV6-3 with TRBJ1-2, with no clear D. The ends were cut back, 2 bases at V and 3 bases at J, with 4 bases in the middle. CDR3 length equals 12 residues. Germline CDR1 MNHEY, CDR2 SVGEGT. In DNA, the CDR3 is TGTGCCAGCAGTTACGAATACTATGGCTACACCTTC. Its translation is CASSYEYYGYTF.

V usage is TRBV11-3 and J usage is TRBJ1-1, with 8 nucleotides matching TRBD1. Looked up from germline, CDR1 is SGHNT and CDR2 is YENEEA. The CDR3 covers 15 residues. V was pared by 3 bases and J by 7 bases, with 10 bases of the junction left unmatched. The DNA of the CDR3 is TGTGCCAGCAGCTTCAAAAGGACAGGGACACTTGAAGCTTTCTTT. Its translation is CASSFKRTGTLEAFF.

The gene calls are TRBV7-2 and TRBJ2-7; 12 nucleotides line up with TRBD2. V shed 4 bases and J 4 bases; nucleotides not matched to a gene: 2. From germline, CDR1 is SGHTA and CDR2 FQGNSA. The CDR3 length is 14 residues. In DNA form, the CDR3 reads TGTGCCAGCAGCTCAACTAGCGGGAGGTACGAGCAGTACTTC. Protein sequence: CASSSTSGRYEQYF.

This chain connects TRBV6-5 to TRBJ1-5; no clear D gene. This CDR3 spans 15 amino acids. Trimming pared 7 bases from V and 2 bases from J, leaving 15 bases between. Germline values: CDR1 MNHEY, CDR2 SVGAGI. CDR3 DNA sequence: TGTGCCAGCACCTCCGGCAGAGGAGGCAATCAGCCCCAGCATTTT. This codes for CASTSGRGGNQPQHF.

The chain has TRBV19 and TRBJ2-1; 13 bases align to TRBD2. Germline trimming cut 3 bases from V and 9 bases from J; bases unmatched to any gene: 8. Germline-derived CDR1 and CDR2 are LNHDA and SQIVND (reference sequence). CDR3 length: 16 residues. The CDR3 reads CASSIQLAGGVGEQFF. The CDR3 DNA is TGTGCCAGTAGTATCCAACTAGCGGGAGGGGTAGGTGAGCAGTTCTTC.

The chain uses TRBV2 and TRBJ1-3; 7 positions match TRBD1. CDR3 length: 15 residues. With 3 bases clipped from V and 2 bases from J, the junction kept 4 bases outside the gene matches. Per the germline V gene, CDR1 is SNHLY and CDR2 is FYNNEI. The CDR3 DNA is TGTGCCAGCAGTGAGGGACAGTTACCTGGAAACACCATATATTTT. This sequence encodes CASSEGQLPGNTIYF.

The chain joins TRBV12-2 to TRBJ1-3; the tabulated D call, TRBD1, remains unverified against the DNA. TRBV12-2 is labeled a pseudogene. This CDR3 is built from 21 residues. DNA for the CDR3: TGTGCAAGTCGCCTACCACAGGGGGCGTTCGGTGCGCCCATCTCTGGAAACACCATATATTTT. It is translated as CASRLPQGAFGAPISGNTIYF.

The gene calls are TRBV3-1 (or the pseudogene TRBV3-2) and TRBJ1-1; no reliable D call. CDR3 length: 15 amino acids. V lost 1 base and J 0 bases, leaving 9 bases between the germline ends. Germline lookup yields CDR1 LGHDT and CDR2 YNNKEL (reference sequence). Here the CDR3 reads CASSQALLVNTEAFF. As DNA, the CDR3 is TGTGCCAGCAGCCAAGCACTATTAGTGAACACTGAAGCTTTCTTT.

In its sample, this clone was seen a few times. The chain carries TRBV4-3 and TRBJ2-6, with D perhaps TRBD2 (6 bases). Trimming took 5 bases from V and 1 from J, leaving 15 bases between them. Germline-derived CDR1 and CDR2 are LGHNA and YSLEER. This CDR3 is 17 amino acids long. The CDR3 protein is CASSSRDLSSGANVLTF. CDR3 nucleotide sequence: TGCGCCAGCAGCAGCCGGGACTTGTCGTCTGGGGCCAACGTCCTGACTTTC.

V and J are TRBV5-8 and TRBJ2-5; 14 nucleotides align to TRBD2. CDR3 length: 17 amino acids. V trimming: 0 bases; J trimming: 1 base; junction bases outside the gene matches: 2. The germline gives CDR1 SGHTS, CDR2 YDEGEE. The CDR3 bases are TGTGCCAGCAGCTTGGGCGGGACTAGCGGGAGCCAAGAGACCCAGTACTTC. The encoded protein is CASSLGGTSGSQETQYF.

The count of this clone is one. The chain has TRBV18 and TRBJ2-2, with 7 bases lining up with TRBD1. The CDR3 covers 16 residues. Germline assignment: CDR1 KGHSH and CDR2 LQKENI. The V gene end was trimmed by 3 bases and the J gene end by 1 base; junction bases not matched to a gene: 5. This chain's CDR3 is CASSPSRGLNTGELFF. CDR3 nucleotide sequence: TGTGCCAGCTCACCTTCGAGGGGGCTGAACACCGGGGAGCTGTTTTTT.

The chain combines TRBV5-4 with TRBJ2-5; the D gene could be TRBD1 or TRBD2 (5 bases each). Between the trimmed V and J ends, which lost 7 bases and 1 base, there was a span of 14 bases. Per the germline V gene, CDR1 is SGHNT and CDR2 is YYREEE (reference sequence). This CDR3 is built from 14 residues. The CDR3, as DNA: TGTGCCAGCTGTCGGGGCGGGCTCCAAGAGACCCAGTACTTC. This sequence encodes CASCRGGLQETQYF.

V is TRBV27 and J is TRBJ2-2; no clear D. V dropped 3 bases and J dropped 4 bases, with 3 bases sitting between them. This CDR3 is built from 12 residues. From germline, CDR1 is MNHEY and CDR2 SMNVEV (reference sequence). In DNA form, the CDR3 reads TGTGCCAGCAGTTTCCCCACCGGGGAGCTGTTTTTT. This sequence encodes CASSFPTGELFF.

DNA for the CDR3: TGTGCCAGCAGCCAGGGCTTGGTCACTGAAGCTTTCTTT. This encodes CASSQGLVTEAFF. V is TRBV4-2 and J is TRBJ1-1; D gene uncertain. Per germline, CDR1 LGHNA and CDR2 YNFKEQ. V lost 3 bases and J lost 4, with 9 bases in between. The CDR3 length is 13 residues.

The V gene is TRBV19, the J gene TRBJ1-2, with TRBD1 matching 9 bases. The CDR3 loop spans 13 amino acids. The trim removed 10 bases at V and 2 bases at J, leaving 5 bases unmatched. Germline CDR1 LNHDA, CDR2 SQIVND (reference sequence). The CDR3 sequence: CATTGQGNYGYTF. The CDR3 nucleotides read TGTGCCACCACGGGACAGGGAAACTATGGCTACACCTTC.